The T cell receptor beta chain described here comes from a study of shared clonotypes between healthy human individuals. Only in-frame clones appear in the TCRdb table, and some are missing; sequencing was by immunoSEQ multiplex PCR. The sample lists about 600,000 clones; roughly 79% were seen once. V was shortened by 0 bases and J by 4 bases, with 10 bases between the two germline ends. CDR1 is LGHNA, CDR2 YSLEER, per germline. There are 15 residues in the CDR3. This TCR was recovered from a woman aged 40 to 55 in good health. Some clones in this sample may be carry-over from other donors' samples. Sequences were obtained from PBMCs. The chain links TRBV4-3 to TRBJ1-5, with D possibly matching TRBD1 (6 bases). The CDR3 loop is CASSQERTDNQPQHF. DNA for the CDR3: TGCGCCAGCAGCCAAGAAAGGACAGATAATCAGCCCCAGCATTTT.